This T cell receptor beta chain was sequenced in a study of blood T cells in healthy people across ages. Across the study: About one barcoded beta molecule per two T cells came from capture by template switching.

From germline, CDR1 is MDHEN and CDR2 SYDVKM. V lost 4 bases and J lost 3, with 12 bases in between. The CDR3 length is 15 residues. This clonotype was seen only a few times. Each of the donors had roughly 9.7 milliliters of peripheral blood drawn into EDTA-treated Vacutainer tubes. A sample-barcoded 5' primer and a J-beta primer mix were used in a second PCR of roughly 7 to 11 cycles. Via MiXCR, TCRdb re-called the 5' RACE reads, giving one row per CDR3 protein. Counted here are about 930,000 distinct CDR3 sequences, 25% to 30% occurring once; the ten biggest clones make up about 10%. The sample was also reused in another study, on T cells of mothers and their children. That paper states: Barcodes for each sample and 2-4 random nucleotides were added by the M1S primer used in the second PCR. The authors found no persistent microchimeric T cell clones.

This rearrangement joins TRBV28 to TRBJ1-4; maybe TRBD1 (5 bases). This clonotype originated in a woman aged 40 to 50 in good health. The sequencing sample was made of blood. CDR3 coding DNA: TGTGCCAGCAGTTACCACAGGTCTTCTAATGAAAAACTGTTTTTT. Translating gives CASSYHRSSNEKLFF. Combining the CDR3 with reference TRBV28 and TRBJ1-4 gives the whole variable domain DVKVTQSSRYLVKRTGEKVFLECVQDMDHENMFWYRQDPGLGLRLIYFSYDVKMKEKGDIPEGYSVSREKKERFSLILESASTNQTSMYLCASSYHRSSNEKLFFGSGTQLSVL.